A single TCR beta chain is shown here with its context. Its target is unknown. Use of 60 Vbeta and 13 Jbeta primers characterized the PCR. Assay used: immunoSEQ multiplex PCR; TCRdb lists only in-frame clones, some missing. Found here are some 110,000 clones, approximately 75% of them singletons; the top ten hold about 5%. These data belong to a study of cytomegalovirus exposure and HLA in healthy donors. Whole-study findings and limits: Investigators reported 164 TCR beta chains as tied to cytomegalovirus. Reportedly, diagnosis of cytomegalovirus status by the classifier showed high specificity and sensitivity. Association of a missense DCLRE1C variant with TCR beta V- and J-gene trimming was reported in a later analysis. The later analysis indicated that the majority of CMV-associated TCR beta chains appeared HLA-restricted.

V shed 5 bases, J shed 4 bases, and the junction held 13 bases outside the gene matches. The germline V gene encodes CDR1 SGHTA and CDR2 FQGNSA. This CDR3 has 18 amino acids. The rearrangement links TRBV7-2 to TRBJ2-2; TRBD2 matches 10 bases. Input material: PBMCs. The receptor comes from a man aged 45-65 years in good health and CMV-seropositive. CDR3 DNA sequence: TGTGCCAGCAGCCGCAAAGGACGGACTAGCGGTAGCACCGGGGAGCTGTTTTTT. Residues: CASSRKGRTSGSTGELFF.